The entry below describes one T cell receptor (beta chain). Its specificity is not known. These data are taken from a study of cytomegalovirus exposure and HLA in healthy donors. Study-level results: The authors judged a highly shared variant cluster likely a sequencing artifact. Follow-up analysis later connected one missense variant in DCLRE1C with trimming of TCR beta V- and J-genes.

Healthy donors of bone marrow made up the group. PCR employed 60 Vbeta and 13 Jbeta primers. Measured with immunoSEQ multiplex PCR; TCRdb has only the in-frame clones, and not every one. The sample lists around 90,000 clones; roughly four fifths were seen once. CDR1 is SGHRS, CDR2 YFSETQ, per germline. This CDR3 spans 15 amino acids. Deletions cut 0 bases from V and 3 bases from J, with 12 bases between. The V call is TRBV5-1, the J call TRBJ1-1; D is unresolved. Sequenced material: PBMCs. This TCR derives from a man between 25 and 39 years old in good health and CMV-seronegative. The CDR3 coding sequence is TGCGCCAGCAGCTTGGGTCGGGGATCTTACACTGAAGCTTTCTTT. Protein sequence: CASSLGRGSYTEAFF.